This T cell receptor (beta chain) was documented in a study of blood T cells in healthy people across ages. Study in general: Template switching captured about one barcoded beta molecule per two T cells.

Trimming left V 1 base short and J 1 base short, with 18 bases between. The CDR3 length is 17 residues. CDR1 is DFQATT and CDR2 is SNEGSKA in the germline V gene (reference sequence). A J-beta primer mix and a sample-barcoded 5' primer were used in a second PCR of about 7 to 12 cycles. TCRdb fed the 5' RACE reads into MiXCR, producing one record per CDR3 protein. This table has about 800,000 distinct CDR3 sequences, over 45% appearing once. This TCR derives from a man under 40 in good health. The gene calls are TRBV20-1 and TRBJ2-3, with D maybe TRBD2 (7 bases). The sequenced sample was blood. The chain's CDR3 is CSARGGGGRGGTDTQYF. For the CDR3, the DNA is TGCAGTGCTAGAGGCGGGGGCGGGAGAGGAGGCACAGATACGCAGTATTTT.